This is a list of T cell receptor delta chains from one sample in a study of gammadelta T cells in human blood. TCRdb re-processed the RT-PCR reads using CATT. Among about 970 delta-chain clones, approximately 40% were seen once, and the ten largest hold approximately 19%. Sequenced material: non-Vgamma9Vdelta2 gamma-delta T cells from infant blood. These receptors all come from a human donor. The CDR3 runs from the conserved cysteine through the conserved F or W. D genes are given only for firm matches. Clone size is shown for a subset of rows, as once, few, many or a class of expanded clone.

cdr3_length j_call d_call v_call clone_size cdr3_nt cdr3_aa
13 TRDJ1 NA TRDV1 large TGTGCTCCCTGGCCTTCGGCCACCGATAAACTCATCTTT CAPWPSATDKLIF
20 TRDJ1 NA TRAV36/DV7 large TGTGCTGTGGACGTACCTTTCCTAAGGGGATCCTCCACGTTTCCCGATAAACTCATCTTT CAVDVPFLRGSSTFPDKLIF
18 TRDJ1 TRDD3 TRDV2 NA TGTGCCTGTGACACTCTTACTGGGGGATACGCCTACACCGATAAACTCATCTTT CACDTLTGGYAYTDKLIF
15 TRDJ1 NA TRDV3 medium-sized TGTGCCTTGGGCCCTACGCGGGGGTCTACCGATAAACTCATCTTT CALGPTRGSTDKLIF
11 TRDJ1 NA TRDV3 large TGTGCCTTCCCTACAGCCGATAAACTCATCTTT CAFPTADKLIF
26 TRDJ1 NA TRDV1 medium-sized TGTGCTCTTGGGGAAGAATCCCCCTTCCGGGCGTTTCTGGAGGGGACACCGGGCCTGTACACCGATAAACTCATCTTT CALGEESPFRAFLEGTPGLYTDKLIF
18 TRDJ2 TRDD3 TRDV1 few TGTGCTCTTGGGGAAAGTTCCATAGGACTGGGGGATACGGCACAACTCTTCTTT CALGESSIGLGDTAQLFF
25 TRDJ1 TRDD3 TRAV29/DV5 large TGTGCAGCAAGCGCGATAGGGGTCATTCCCTCCAGAGAGTACTGGGGGATACGGTCCACCGATAAACTCATCTTT CAASAIGVIPSREYWGIRSTDKLIF
18 TRDJ1 TRDD3 TRDV1 large TGTGCTCTTGGGGAATCTGATTCCCAGGATACTGGGGGCGATAAACTCATCTTT CALGESDSQDTGGDKLIF
20 TRDJ1 TRDD3 TRDV1 NA TGTGCTCTTGGGGAATGGTCGGCGTACTGGGGCAATACGTCCACTGATAAACACATCTTT CALGEWSAYWGNTSTDKHIF
17 TRDJ1 TRDD3 TRDV1 large TGTGCTCTTGGGGAACAGCGAGGGATACGAGGAACCGATAAACTCATCTTT CALGEQRGIRGTDKLIF
16 TRDJ2 TRDD3 TRDV3 large TGTGCCTTTAATCGACTGGGGGATATTTTGACAGCACAACTCTTCTTT CAFNRLGDILTAQLFF
23 TRDJ1 TRDD3 TRDV3 few TGTGCCTCCGCCCCCCCACTACGTGGAAGTTGGGGGATACGGTATCATTACACTGATAAACTCATCTTT CASAPPLRGSWGIRYHYTDKLIF
21 TRDJ1 NA TRDV1 large TGTGCTCTTGGGGAACTGGCATCCTTTATGCTGGGGATGCCGTACACCGATAAACTCATCTTT CALGELASFMLGMPYTDKLIF
19 TRDJ1 NA TRDV1 large TGTGCTCTTGGGATCACCTTCCTACTGGGGGTCTACAAAACCGATAAACTCATCTTT CALGITFLLGVYKTDKLIF
18 TRDJ2 TRDD3 TRDV1 NA TGTGCTCTTGGGGATCCCTTCCTACTGGGGGATACCTCAGCACAACTCTTCTTT CALGDPFLLGDTSAQLFF
15 TRDJ1 TRDD3 TRAV36/DV7 large TGTGCTGGCTCGTCTGGGGGATACGTGACCGATAAACTCATCTTT CAGSSGGYVTDKLIF
18 TRDJ1 NA TRAV36/DV7 large TGTGCTGTGGAGGCCCCGGCCTTCCTGGGAGTGGGGGATTGGGAACTCATCTTT CAVEAPAFLGVGDWELIF
19 TRDJ1 NA TRDV1 medium-sized TGTGCTCTTGGGGAACTTCGAATCTACTGGGAGGGGTACACCGATAAACTCATCTTT CALGELRIYWEGYTDKLIF
17 TRDJ1 TRDD3 TRDV1 medium-sized TGTGCTCTTGGGAGGTACTGGGGGATACCGTACACCGATAAACTCATCTTT CALGRYWGIPYTDKLIF
25 TRDJ2 TRDD3 TRDV1 large TGTGCTCTTGGGGAATCATTTTCCTTGTTTCTCGGAGGGATACTACCCCCCACTTTGACAGCACAACTCTTCTTT CALGESFSLFLGGILPPTLTAQLFF
21 TRDJ1 TRDD3 TRDV1 medium-sized TGTGCTCTTGGGGAACTCAACTTCCCTCCAATTGGGGGATACGCAACCGATAAACTCATCTTT CALGELNFPPIGGYATDKLIF
18 TRDJ3 TRDD3 TRDV3 large TGTGCCTTCCCAGGGGGCGGGGGATTATCCTGGGACACCCGACAGATGTTTTTC CAFPGGGGLSWDTRQMFF
21 TRDJ2 TRDD3 TRDV1 few TGTGCTCTTGGGGAACTGACGGGGGGGTACTGGGGGATACGCATAAAAGCACAACTCTTCTTT CALGELTGGYWGIRIKAQLFF
21 TRDJ1 TRDD3 TRAV38-2/DV8 medium-sized TGTGCTTATAGGAGCGGTACCTACTGGGGGATACGTCCCTCGTACACCGATAAACTCATCTTT CAYRSGTYWGIRPSYTDKLIF
22 TRDJ1 NA TRDV1 few TGTGCTCTTGGGGACCCCTCACCCTTCCTACGACTGGGGGTTCCTTACACTGATAAACTCATCTTT CALGDPSPFLRLGVPYTDKLIF
26 TRDJ1 NA TRDV1 medium-sized TGTGCTCTTGGGGAACTACGGCTTCCTACCCACTACTGGGGGACAAGTAAACCATTATACACCGATAAACTCATCTTT CALGELRLPTHYWGTSKPLYTDKLIF
22 TRDJ2 TRDD3 TRDV1 large TGTGCTCTTGGGGAACCTCTTGGCTACGTCGGGATACGAGGAGCTTTGACAGCACAACTCTTCTTT CALGEPLGYVGIRGALTAQLFF
23 TRDJ1 TRDD3 TRDV3 medium-sized TGTGCCTCCGCCCCCCCACTACGTGGAAGTTGGGGGATACGGTATCATTACACCGATAAACTCATCTTT CASAPPLRGSWGIRYHYTDKLIF
16 TRDJ1 NA TRDV1 large TGTGCTCTTGGGACATGGTTAAGCCCTAGGACCGATAAACTCATCTTT CALGTWLSPRTDKLIF
17 TRDJ1 TRDD3 TRDV3 large TGTGCCTTTATAGTTTCCTGGGGGATACTGGTGACCGATAAACTCATCTTT CAFIVSWGILVTDKLIF
20 TRDJ1 TRDD3 TRDV1 medium-sized TGTGCTCTTGGGGAACTGAAGTACAGCCTCCTGCTGGGGGCCACCGATAAACTCATCTTT CALGELKYSLLLGATDKLIF
18 TRDJ1 TRDD3 TRDV1 few TGTGCTCTTGGGAGGCCGAACTGGGGGATAGAGCGCACCGATAAACTCATCTTT CALGRPNWGIERTDKLIF
20 TRDJ1 NA TRDV1 large TGTGCTCTTGGGGAACGGAACCTTAGGGGGGCCGAACGGGTCACCGATAAACTCATCTTT CALGERNLRGAERVTDKLIF
13 TRDJ1 NA TRDV3 large TGTGCCTTTAAGGGTCAGGGTGTCGATAAACTCATCTTT CAFKGQGVDKLIF
18 TRDJ1 NA TRDV1 large TGTGCTCTTGGGACCGTCGGCCTTCCTAGGACTGGGGATGCTAAACTCATCTTT CALGTVGLPRTGDAKLIF
22 TRDJ1 TRDD3 TRDV1 NA TGTGCTCTTGGGGAAGTGGAAGAGGTTCCCTTTTTCCCTTCTGACTGGGGGGATAAACTCATCTTT CALGEVEEVPFFPSDWGDKLIF
23 TRDJ1 TRDD3 TRDV1 NA TGTGCTCTTGGGGAACCGGCCCTACTCCTCGGTACTGGGGGATACGGGTACACCGATAAACTCATCTTT CALGEPALLLGTGGYGYTDKLIF
21 TRDJ1 TRDD2 TRDV1 few TGTGCTCTTGGGGGGCCTTCCTACTCGATATGGGGGGGACCCTTCACTGATAAACTCATCTTT CALGGPSYSIWGGPFTDKLIF
22 TRDJ1 NA TRDV1 medium-sized TGTGCTCTTGGGGAAACGGAGCCCTACTGGCTTGTTACTGGGTATAACACCGATAAACTCATCTTT CALGETEPYWLVTGYNTDKLIF
17 TRDJ1 NA TRDV1 medium-sized TGTGCTCTTGGGGAAGGTCCCGGGGGAACTTTTACCGATAAACTCATCTTT CALGEGPGGTFTDKLIF
20 TRDJ4 TRDD2 TRDV1 medium-sized TGTGCTCTTGGGGAGCCACCTTCCTACGAGTACTGGGGAAGGACCAGACCCCTGATCTTT CALGEPPSYEYWGRTRPLIF
22 TRDJ1 NA TRDV1 large TGTGCTCTTGGGGACCCCTCACCCTTCCTACGACTGGGGGTTCCTTACACCGATAAACTCATCTTT CALGDPSPFLRLGVPYTDKLIF
18 TRDJ1 TRDD3 TRDV1 large TGTGCTCTTGGGGAACTAAAATGGGGGATAAAGGCGGCCGATAAACTCATCTTT CALGELKWGIKAADKLIF
22 TRDJ3 NA TRDV1 large TGTGCTCTTGGGGAACTAGATACCTCCCCGGGGGCAAGCTCCTGGGACACCCGACAGATGTTTTTC CALGELDTSPGASSWDTRQMFF
21 TRDJ1 TRDD3 TRDV1 large TGTGCTCTTGGGGAACTTCTCTTCCCCCCGTACTGGGGGACCAACACCGATAAACTCATCTTT CALGELLFPPYWGTNTDKLIF
19 TRDJ1 TRDD3 TRDV1 once TGTGCTCTTGGGGAACAGTACCTGGTGTACTGGGGGATGACTGATAAACTCATCTTT CALGEQYLVYWGMTDKLIF
21 TRDJ1 TRDD3 TRDV1 NA TGTGCTCTTGGGGAACAGCCACCTTTTCACTGGGGGATTTTCCACACCGTTAAACTCATCTTT CALGEQPPFHWGIFHTVKLIF
21 TRDJ1 TRDD3 TRDV1 large TGTGCTCTTGGGGAAGATGGCGTCCCGTACTGGGGGATACGCGGATCCGATAAACTCATCTTT CALGEDGVPYWGIRGSDKLIF
21 TRDJ2 TRDD3 TRDV3 hyperexpanded TGTGCCTCCGGGGGTTCCTACAGGAGTACTGGGGGATACACCCCTAGAGCACAACTCTTCTTT CASGGSYRSTGGYTPRAQLFF
18 TRDJ1 NA TRDV1 large TGTGCTCTTGGGGACTTGGGGGTCATAGAGAGGACCGGCGATAAACTCATCTTT CALGDLGVIERTGDKLIF
15 TRDJ1 NA TRDV1 large TGTGCTCTTGGGGACATATACGTGACCACCGATAAACTCATCTTT CALGDIYVTTDKLIF
12 TRDJ1 NA TRAV38-2/DV8 large TGTGCTTTACTTATACGTACCGATAAACTCATCTTT CALLIRTDKLIF